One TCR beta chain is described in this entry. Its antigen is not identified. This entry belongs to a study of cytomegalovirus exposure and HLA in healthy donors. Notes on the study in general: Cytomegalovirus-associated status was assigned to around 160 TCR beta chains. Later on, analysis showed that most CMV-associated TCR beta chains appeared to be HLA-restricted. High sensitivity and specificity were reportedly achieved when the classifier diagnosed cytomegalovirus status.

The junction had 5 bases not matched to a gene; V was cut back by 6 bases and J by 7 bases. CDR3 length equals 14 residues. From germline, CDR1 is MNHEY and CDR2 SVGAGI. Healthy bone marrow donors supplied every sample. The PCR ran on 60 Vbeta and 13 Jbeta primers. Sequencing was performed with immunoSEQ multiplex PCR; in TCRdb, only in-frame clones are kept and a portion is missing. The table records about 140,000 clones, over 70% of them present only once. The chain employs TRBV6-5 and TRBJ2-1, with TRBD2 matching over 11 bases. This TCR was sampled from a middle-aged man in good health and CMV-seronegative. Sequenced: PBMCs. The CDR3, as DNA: TGTGCCAGCAGAGCGGGACTAGCGGATAATGAGCAGTTCTTC. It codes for CASRAGLADNEQFF.